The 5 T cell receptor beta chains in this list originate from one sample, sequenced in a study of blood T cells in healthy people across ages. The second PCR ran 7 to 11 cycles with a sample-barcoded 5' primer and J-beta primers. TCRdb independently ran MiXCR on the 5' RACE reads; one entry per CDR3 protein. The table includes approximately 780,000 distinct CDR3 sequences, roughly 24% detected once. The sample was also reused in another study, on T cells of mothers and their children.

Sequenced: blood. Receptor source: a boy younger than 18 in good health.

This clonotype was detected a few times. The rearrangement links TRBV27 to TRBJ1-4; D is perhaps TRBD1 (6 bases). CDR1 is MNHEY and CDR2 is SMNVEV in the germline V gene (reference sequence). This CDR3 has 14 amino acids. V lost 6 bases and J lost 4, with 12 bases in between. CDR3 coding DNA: TGTGCCAGCAGATTTGACAGGTTTAATGAAAAACTGTTTTTT. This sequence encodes CASRFDRFNEKLFF. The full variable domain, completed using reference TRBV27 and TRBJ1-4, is EAQVTQNPRYLITVTGKKLTVTCSQNMNHEYMSWYRQDPGLGLRQIYYSMNVEVTDKGDVPEGYKVSRKEKRNFPLILESPSPNQTSLYFCASRFDRFNEKLFFGSGTQLSVL.

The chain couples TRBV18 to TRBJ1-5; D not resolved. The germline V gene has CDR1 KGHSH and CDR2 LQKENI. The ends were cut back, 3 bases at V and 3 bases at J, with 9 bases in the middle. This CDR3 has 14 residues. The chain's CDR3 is CASSPSGVNQPQHF. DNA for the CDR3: TGTGCCAGCTCACCTTCCGGGGTCAATCAGCCCCAGCATTTT.

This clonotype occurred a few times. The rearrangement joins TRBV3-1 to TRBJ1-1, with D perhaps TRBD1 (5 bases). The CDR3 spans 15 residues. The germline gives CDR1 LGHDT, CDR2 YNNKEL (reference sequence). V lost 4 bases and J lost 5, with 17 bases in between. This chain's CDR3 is CASSPGIGGNTEAFF. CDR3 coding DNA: TGTGCCAGCAGCCCCGGGATTGGGGGGAATACTGAAGCTTTCTTT.

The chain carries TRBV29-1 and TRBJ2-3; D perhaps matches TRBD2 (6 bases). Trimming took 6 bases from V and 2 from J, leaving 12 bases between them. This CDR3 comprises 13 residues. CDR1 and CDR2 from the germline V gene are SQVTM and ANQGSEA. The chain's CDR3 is CSVGGFYTDTQYF. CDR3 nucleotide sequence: TGCAGCGTCGGGGGTTTCTACACAGATACGCAGTATTTT.

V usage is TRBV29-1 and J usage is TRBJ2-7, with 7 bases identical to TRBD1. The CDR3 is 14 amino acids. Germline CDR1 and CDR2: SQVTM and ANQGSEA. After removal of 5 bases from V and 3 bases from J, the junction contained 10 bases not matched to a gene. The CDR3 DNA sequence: TGCAGCGTTTCCGAGGACAGGTGGGGCTACGAGCAGTACTTC. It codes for CSVSEDRWGYEQYF.